This TCR beta chain is from a study of PD-L1 blockade in urothelial cancer. On the study more broadly: Prior chemotherapy ranged from 0 to 3 regimens per patient. A median approximately 150,000 T cells were found in blood samples. Overall study findings and caveats: Expansion of tumor-associated blood clones at 3 weeks was greater in durable-benefit patients. Improved survival was predicted by pretreatment blood TCR clonality below the median.

In regard to this clone: Its target is not known.

The time point is: peripheral blood 6 weeks after treatment start. The repertoire was sequenced with immunoSEQ multiplex PCR; TCRdb's copy has only in-frame clones and lacks some. The sample has 65,000 to 85,000 clones, approximately 90% seen once. J lost 0 bases, V lost 8 bases, and 7 bases had no gene match. The length of the CDR3 is 15 residues. CDR1 and CDR2 from the germline V gene are LNHDA and SQIVND (reference sequence). This clonotype was obtained from a woman at least 80 years old with urothelial cancer. The sample in question was PBMCs, obtained around atezolizumab (anti-PD-L1) treatment. The rearrangement links TRBV19 to TRBJ2-1; 7 nucleotides agree with TRBD1. The CDR3 bases are TGTGCCAGTCTTAACAGGGGAAGCTCCTACAATGAGCAGTTCTTC. Translated, it gives CASLNRGSSYNEQFF.